What follows are 21 T cell receptor beta chains derived from one specimen sequenced in a study of control samples from healthy donors and cancer patients. Clones were sequenced by immunoSEQ multiplex PCR, and TCRdb holds only the in-frame ones, with some missing. The sample has roughly 150,000 clones, about 91% seen once. Sequencing was carried out using blood. The receptors were sampled from a man aged 18 to 30 in good health.

This rearrangement joins TRBV30 to TRBJ2-1; 7 bases align to TRBD2. This CDR3 is built from 17 residues. V lost 4 bases to trimming and J lost 9 bases; unmatched junction nucleotides: 21. Germline-derived CDR1 and CDR2 are GTSNPN and SVGIG (reference sequence). The CDR3 region is CAWTSTRSGALLGEQFF. CDR3 sequence (DNA): TGTGCCTGGACAAGTACCCGAAGCGGGGCCCTGCTGGGTGAGCAGTTCTTC.

The genes are TRBV4-2 and TRBJ2-3, with D possibly matching TRBD2 (5 bases). The CDR3 length is 13 residues. The V end lost 0 bases, the J end lost 4 bases, and 5 bases lay between the germline ends. Germline V gives CDR1 LGHNA, CDR2 YNFKEQ. The CDR3 coding sequence is TGTGCCAGCAGCCAAGACGGGGCAGATACGCAGTATTTT. Translated: CASSQDGADTQYF.

Only a few counts were recorded for this clone. No DNA is shown, since the ends of the CDR3 on it are uncertain; the CDR3 is the one TCRdb lists. The chain employs TRBV6-2 or TRBV6-3 and TRBJ2-1; the DNA was not compared with TRBD1, the D call given in the table. The CDR3 totals 14 residues, both ends included. Germline V gene data show CDR1 as MNHEY and CDR2 as SVGEGT. The CDR3 region is CASSSSDRGNEQFF.

This chain links TRBV9 with TRBJ1-1, with D possibly TRBD1 on 6 matching bases. The V gene lost 5 bases and the J gene lost 1 base, with 9 bases spanning the gap. The germline CDR1 and CDR2 sequences are SGDLS and YYNGEE. The CDR3 has 13 amino acids. The CDR3 is CASSEGGNTEAFF. CDR3 in DNA: TGTGCCAGCAGTGAAGGGGGGAACACTGAAGCTTTCTTT. The full variable domain, its missing parts supplied by reference TRBV9 and TRBJ1-1, is DSGVTQTPKHLITATGQRVTLRCSPRSGDLSVYWYQQSLDQGLQFLIQYYNGEERAKGNILERFSAQQFPDLHSELNLSSLELGDSALYFCASSEGGNTEAFFGQGTRLTVV.

The chain joins TRBV6-5 to TRBJ1-1; D is perhaps TRBD1 (5 bases). Germline CDR1 MNHEY, CDR2 SVGAGI. There are 14 residues in the CDR3. Trimming removed 6 bases from V and 4 bases from J, with 15 bases in between. CDR3 protein: CASSEQGGGTEAFF. The CDR3 DNA sequence: TGTGCCAGCAGCGAGCAGGGAGGCGGCACTGAAGCTTTCTTT.

The chain recombines TRBV7-9 with TRBJ1-1; D is unclear. V gave up 6 bases and J gave up 1 base, with 3 bases separating them. Germline V gene sequence: CDR1 SEHNR, CDR2 FQNEAQ (reference sequence). This CDR3 spans 11 amino acids. The CDR3 sequence is CASRQNTEAFF. In nucleotides, the CDR3 is TGTGCCAGCAGACAGAACACTGAAGCTTTCTTT. The whole variable domain, remainder taken from reference TRBV7-9 and TRBJ1-1, is DTGVSQNPRHKITKRGQNVTFRCDPISEHNRLYWYRQTLGQGPEFLTYFQNEAQLEKSRLLSDRFSAERPKGSFSTLEIQRTEQGDSAMYLCASRQNTEAFFGQGTRLTVV.

The chain combines TRBV29-1 with TRBJ1-1; TRBD1 agrees at 11 bases. CDR3 size: 14 residues. After removal of 7 bases from V and 5 bases from J, the junction contained 9 bases not matched to a gene. Germline V gene lookup returns CDR1 SQVTM and CDR2 ANQGSEA. Here the CDR3 reads CSAQGTGGGTEAFF. The CDR3, as DNA: TGCAGCGCCCAGGGGACAGGGGGAGGTACTGAAGCTTTCTTT.

The rearrangement links TRBV6-6 to TRBJ1-2; D not certain. The CDR3 spans 13 residues. Germline V gives CDR1 MNHNY, CDR2 SVGAGI (reference sequence). The V end was cut by 9 bases, the J end by 3 bases, with 14 bases between. The CDR3 bases are TGTGCCAGTAGGCCGGAAGCCCACTATGGCTACACCTTC. This encodes CASRPEAHYGYTF.

This clone was counted a single time. V gene TRBV4-3 combines with J gene TRBJ2-7, with TRBD1 identical over 7 bases. This CDR3 contains 17 residues. CDR1 LGHNA and CDR2 YSLEER come from the germline V gene. V lost 0 bases, J lost 0 bases, and 8 bases stayed unmatched. The CDR3 nucleotides read TGCGCCAGCAGCCAAGAATTCCTGACAGGGAGCTCCTACGAGCAGTACTTC. Translation: CASSQEFLTGSSYEQYF.

This clone was found once. The chain carries TRBV19 and TRBJ1-5; tentative D call: TRBD1 (5 bases). The CDR3 is 14 residues long. Trimming cost V 7 bases and J 7 bases, with 17 bases left between them. Per the germline V gene, CDR1 is LNHDA and CDR2 is SQIVND (reference sequence). CDR3 DNA sequence: TGTGCCAGTATCCGGGACCCCACGGACCAGCCCCAGCATTTT. This gives the protein CASIRDPTDQPQHF.

V is TRBV18 and J is TRBJ1-4, with D perhaps TRBD1 (5 bases). Trimming removed 5 bases at V and 6 bases at J, with 10 bases between. In germline, CDR1 is KGHSH, CDR2 LQKENI. The CDR3 loop spans 13 amino acids. CDR3 bases: TGTGCCAGCTCATGGGGGTCCGATGAAAAACTGTTTTTT. Translating gives CASSWGSDEKLFF. The full variable domain, in which reference TRBV18 and TRBJ1-4 provide the parts outside the CDR3, is NAGVMQNPRHLVRRRGQEARLRCSPMKGHSHVYWYRQLPEEGLKFMVYLQKENIIDESGMPKERFSAEFPKEGPSILRIQQVVRGDSAAYFCASSWGSDEKLFFGSGTQLSVL.

This chain links TRBV4-2 with TRBJ2-2; 11 bases align to TRBD2. CDR1 is LGHNA and CDR2 is YNFKEQ in the germline V gene. The CDR3 covers 17 residues. Losses at the gene ends were 0 bases for V and 4 bases for J; bases not matched to a gene: 4. This chain's CDR3 is CASSQEHGTSGTGELFF. The CDR3 bases are TGTGCCAGCAGCCAAGAACACGGGACTAGCGGCACCGGGGAGCTGTTTTTT.

In the case of this clone: Other DNA sequences in this sample translate to the same CDR3. V usage is TRBV25-1 and J usage is TRBJ2-5; TRBD2 agrees at 7 bases. This CDR3 region has 16 residues. The germline CDR1 and CDR2 sequences are MGHDK and SYGVNS. V shed 4 bases and J 6 bases; nucleotides not matched to a gene: 14. This chain's CDR3 is CASSGGEGLPKQTQYF. As DNA, the CDR3 is TGTGCCAGCAGTGGGGGGGAGGGCCTCCCCAAGCAGACCCAGTACTTC. The whole variable domain, remainder taken from reference TRBV25-1 and TRBJ2-5, is EADIYQTPRYLVIGTGKKITLECSQTMGHDKMYWYQQDPGMELHLIHYSYGVNSTEKGDLSSESTVSRIRTEHFPLTLESARPSHTSQYLCASSGGEGLPKQTQYFGPGTRLLVL.

The J gene is TRBJ1-2, the V gene TRBV11-2; D gene ambiguous. The CDR3 consists of 15 residues. CDR1 is SGHAT, CDR2 FQNNGV, per germline. Trimming removed 2 bases from V and 0 bases from J, with 10 bases in between. CDR3 sequence (DNA): TGTGCCAGCAGCTTAATCCCCGGACCTAACTATGGCTACACCTTC. Translated, it gives CASSLIPGPNYGYTF.

The chain carries TRBV5-6 and TRBJ2-7; 7 bases fit TRBD2. The V segment lost 1 base and the J segment 0 bases; nucleotides outside the gene matches: 4. This CDR3 is 15 amino acids long. Germline V gives CDR1 SGHDT, CDR2 YYEEEE. The CDR3 loop is CASSLLLAFSYEQYF. Here the CDR3 DNA reads TGTGCCAGCAGCTTGCTACTAGCGTTCTCCTACGAGCAGTACTTC.

CDR3 in amino acids: CAWSKGVTSPLHF. The CDR3 DNA is TGTGCCTGGAGTAAGGGGGTTACTTCACCCCTCCACTTT. V gene TRBV30 combines with J gene TRBJ1-6, with a possible D match to TRBD1 (6 bases). CDR3 length: 13 residues. Deletions cut 2 bases from V and 9 bases from J, with 11 bases between. From germline, CDR1 is GTSNPN and CDR2 SVGIG (reference sequence).

The chain employs TRBV7-8 and TRBJ2-3, with TRBD2 matching 10 bases. CDR3 length: 16 residues. The germline V gene encodes CDR1 SGHVS and CDR2 FQNEAQ. The trim removed 3 bases at V and 2 bases at J, leaving 5 bases unmatched. Here the CDR3 reads CASSFLAGDNTDTQYF. In nucleotides, the CDR3 is TGTGCCAGCAGCTTTCTAGCGGGGGACAACACAGATACGCAGTATTTT.

The J gene is TRBJ1-1, the V gene TRBV2, with D possibly TRBD1 on 6 matching bases. The length of the CDR3 is 16 residues. Germline V gene lookup returns CDR1 SNHLY and CDR2 FYNNEI. V was pared by 8 bases and J by 0 bases, with 19 bases between. CDR3 nucleotides: TGTGCCAGCCACAGGGCCCTGAGGGTAATGAACACTGAAGCTTTCTTT. Protein: CASHRALRVMNTEAFF.

The table lists this clone with a few counts. The J gene is TRBJ1-2, the V gene TRBV6-6; no firm D call. CDR1 is MNHNY and CDR2 is SVGAGI in the germline V gene (reference sequence). The CDR3 contains 14 residues. The V gene lost 4 bases and the J gene lost 2 bases, with 11 bases spanning the gap. CDR3 residues: CASSFSGRNYGYTF. In nucleotides, the CDR3 is TGTGCCAGCAGTTTTAGCGGCAGAAACTATGGCTACACCTTC.

The chain uses TRBV6-2 or TRBV6-3 and TRBJ2-6; 10 bases agree with TRBD1. J gave up 4 bases and V 2 bases, and 8 bases lay outside the gene matches. Germline V CDR1 and CDR2: MNHEY, SVGEGT. CDR3 length: 18 residues. The CDR3, as DNA: TGTGCCAGCAGTTACCGGGACAGGGGTATGTCGGGGGCCAACGTCCTGACTTTC. This sequence encodes CASSYRDRGMSGANVLTF.

The V and J genes are TRBV9 and TRBJ1-2; D remains ambiguous. Germline V gene lookup returns CDR1 SGDLS and CDR2 YYNGEE. The CDR3 loop spans 15 amino acids. V was shortened by 3 bases and J by 1 base, with 13 bases between the two germline ends. The CDR3 nucleotides are TGTGCCAGCAGCGGAGAACATGACGGTAACTATGGCTACACCTTC. It is translated as CASSGEHDGNYGYTF.